These 5 T cell receptor beta chains came from one sample sequenced in a study of T cell changes during pregnancy in multiple sclerosis. This table comes from immunoSEQ multiplex PCR, and its TCRdb copy is limited to in-frame clones, with some not included. The sample yields approximately 24,000 clones, approximately 86% seen once. The material was CD4+ T cells from peripheral blood mononuclear cells, obtained in the second trimester of pregnancy. The receptors stem from a female donor in good health, enrolled as a control in a pregnancy study.

The chain joins TRBV5-1 to TRBJ1-1, with TRBD1 identical over 11 bases. The V segment lost 4 bases and the J segment 1 base; nucleotides outside the gene matches: 0. This CDR3 has 14 amino acids. The germline CDR1 and CDR2 sequences are SGHRS and YFSETQ. The CDR3 reads CASSGTGGNTEAFF. The CDR3 DNA sequence: TGCGCCAGCAGCGGGACAGGGGGGAACACTGAAGCTTTCTTT.

This rearrangement joins TRBV7-2 to TRBJ2-7; D may be TRBD1 (6 bases). This CDR3 spans 14 amino acids. Trimming took off 1 base at V and 5 bases at J, with 12 bases between the two ends. The germline CDR1 and CDR2 sequences are SGHTA and FQGNSA. The CDR3 loop is CASSLGQVRNEQYF. The CDR3 DNA follows: TGTGCCAGCAGCTTAGGACAGGTGAGGAACGAGCAGTACTTC.

The chain carries TRBV5-1 and TRBJ2-2; 11 positions match TRBD1. The CDR3 has 16 residues. The germline V gene has CDR1 SGHRS and CDR2 YFSETQ. Trimming removed 5 bases from V and 4 bases from J; junction bases left unmatched: 7. DNA for the CDR3: TGCGCCAGCAGGTACCGGACAGGGGGCTTCACCGGGGAGCTGTTTTTT. Its translation: CASRYRTGGFTGELFF.

This clone has just a few counts. CDR3 amino acids: CASSGGLAGTYEQYF. CDR3 DNA: TGTGCCAGCAGCGGGGGACTAGCGGGAACCTACGAGCAGTACTTC. This chain joins TRBV13 and TRBJ2-7, with 13 bases fitting TRBD2. Germline V gene sequence: CDR1 PRHDT, CDR2 FYEKMQ (reference sequence). This CDR3 comprises 15 residues. The J segment lost 2 bases and the V segment lost 5 bases, leaving 3 bases of the junction unmatched. The entire variable domain, with the rest obtained from reference TRBV13 and TRBJ2-7, is as follows: AAGVIQSPRHLIKEKRETATLKCYPIPRHDTVYWYQQGPGQDPQFLISFYEKMQSDKGSIPDRFSAQQFSDYHSELNMSSLELGDSALYFCASSGGLAGTYEQYFGPGTRLTVT.

The genes are TRBV30 and TRBJ2-2; 13 bases are shared with TRBD2. The V gene's germline CDR1 is GTSNPN and CDR2 SVGIG (reference sequence). Trimming removed 3 bases from V and 1 base from J; junction bases left unmatched: 8. The CDR3 has 18 amino acids. CDR3 protein: CAWRVGRTSGRNTGELFF. The CDR3 DNA reads as TGTGCCTGGAGAGTCGGGAGGACTAGCGGGAGGAACACCGGGGAGCTGTTTTTT.